The 7 T cell receptor beta chains in this list originate from one sample, sequenced in a study of identical twins. MiXCR was run by TCRdb on the 5' RACE reads, yielding one entry per CDR3 protein. The data hold 350,000 to 450,000 distinct CDR3 sequences, with around a sixth observed a single time. The sequenced sample was naive T cells sorted from blood. The receptors shown here come from a man in his fifties or sixties in good health.

This clonotype was recorded at least ten times. The chain couples TRBV5-6 to TRBJ1-2, with D perhaps TRBD1 (5 bases). The V and J ends lost 4 bases and 4 bases respectively, with 20 bases between them. Per the germline V gene, CDR1 is SGHDT and CDR2 is YYEEEE. CDR3 size: 16 residues. CDR3 sequence (DNA): TGTGCCAGCAGCCCCGGCCCGGGACCTTCACCCTATGGCTACACCTTC. Encoded protein: CASSPGPGPSPYGYTF. Together with reference TRBV5-6 and TRBJ1-2, the CDR3 gives the full variable domain: DAGVTQSPTHLIKTRGQQVTLRCSPKSGHDTVSWYQQALGQGPQFIFQYYEEEERQRGNFPDRFSGHQFPNYSSELNVNALLLGDSALYLCASSPGPGPSPYGYTFGSGTRLTVV.

There are many counts of this clonotype. The rearrangement joins TRBV5-1 to TRBJ1-1, with D perhaps TRBD1 (5 bases). The germline gives CDR1 SGHRS, CDR2 YFSETQ. The CDR3 covers 14 residues. V was shortened by 0 bases and J by 5 bases, with 11 bases between the two germline ends. The DNA for the CDR3 is TGCGCCAGCAGCTTGGGAGGGGAGAGGACTGAAGCTTTCTTT. Translation: CASSLGGERTEAFF.

This clonotype appeared a few times. The rearrangement links TRBV15 to TRBJ2-7; 12 nucleotides agree with TRBD1. This CDR3 is built from 19 residues. Germline V CDR1 and CDR2: LNHNV, YYDKDF (reference sequence). J was trimmed by 6 bases and V by 0 bases; bases with no gene match: 15. CDR3 sequence (DNA): TGTGCCACCAGCAGAGATTTAGTGCGTTTGGGACAGGGGGCTTCCGAGCAGTACTTC. Its protein is CATSRDLVRLGQGASEQYF. The entire variable domain, with the rest obtained from reference TRBV15 and TRBJ2-7, is as follows: DAMVIQNPRYQVTQFGKPVTLSCSQTLNHNVMYWYQQKSSQAPKLLFHYYDKDFNNEADTPDNFQSRRPNTSFCFLDIRSPGLGDTAMYLCATSRDLVRLGQGASEQYFGPGTRLTVT.

A few counts support this clonotype. V and J are TRBV20-1 and TRBJ2-7; the match to TRBD1 covers 9 bases. There are 17 residues in the CDR3. Germline values: CDR1 DFQATT, CDR2 SNEGSKA (reference sequence). J was trimmed by 6 bases and V by 6 bases; bases with no gene match: 21. The CDR3 DNA reads TGCAGTGCCCCGGGACAGGGCTTCGGCGGGATGGGCATCGAGCAGTACTTC. It specifies CSAPGQGFGGMGIEQYF.

V gene TRBV4-3 combines with J gene TRBJ2-1; weak D call: TRBD1 (5 bases). V was clipped by 1 base and J by 7 bases, with 17 bases between them. This CDR3 region has 16 residues. Germline V gene data show CDR1 as LGHNA and CDR2 as YSLEER. In nucleotides, the CDR3 is TGCGCCAGCAGCCAAGGGTTGCAGGGAAGGTGGAATGAGCAGTTCTTC. Its protein is CASSQGLQGRWNEQFF.

A word on this clonotype: A single base separates this from a much larger clone, so it may be a read error. The chain joins TRBV28 to TRBJ1-1; D perhaps matches TRBD1 (5 bases). The germline V gene has CDR1 MDHEN and CDR2 SYDVKM. This CDR3 is 13 amino acids long. The chain's CDR3 is CASITAGHTEAYF. DNA for the CDR3: TGTGCCAGCATCACGGCGGGGCACACTGAAGCTTACTTT.

This clonotype showed up just a few times. The CDR3 region is CASSLGTFPKEQFF. In DNA form, the CDR3 reads TGTGCCAGCAGCCTCGGGACTTTTCCTAAGGAGCAGTTCTTC. This sequence joins TRBV7-2 and TRBJ2-1; weak D call: TRBD2 (6 bases). The V gene's germline CDR1 is SGHTA and CDR2 FQGNSA. V was cut by 5 bases and J by 10 bases, with 18 bases left in between. The CDR3 runs to 14 residues.